Listed below are T cell receptor beta chains from one sample, sequenced in a study of CXCR3-negative and CXCR3-positive naive CD8 T cells. TCRdb reworked the 5' RACE reads into one entry per CDR3 protein, no DNA. This sample's table reports around 81,000 distinct CDR3 sequences. The source material was naive CXCR3- CD8+ T cells from blood. The receptors were sampled from a human donor in good health. Some clones in this sample may be carry-over from other donors' samples. CDR3s include the opening cysteine and the closing phenylalanine or tryptophan.

V	length	J	CDR3
TRBV29-1	15	TRBJ2-7	CSVNPQGGGTYEQYF
TRBV25-1	13	TRBJ1-1	CASSAGWDTEAFF
TRBV29-1	14	TRBJ2-3	CSVEFSLSTDTQYF
TRBV7-9	15	TRBJ2-7	CASSSRTGGTYEQYF
TRBV6-2/TRBV6-3	11	TRBJ2-7	CASRATYEQYF
TRBV29-1	14	TRBJ2-1	CSVVPWDRYNEQFF
TRBV7-2	17	TRBJ2-7	CASSSRTGGIRSYEQYF
TRBV12-3/TRBV12-4	14	TRBJ2-1	CASSFGGAYNEQFF
TRBV4-1	15	TRBJ2-7	CASSQVLAASYEQYF
TRBV7-6	14	TRBJ2-7	CASSIGGSSYEQYF
TRBV7-9	16	TRBJ2-2	CASSFPKWTSGRELFF
TRBV5-1	15	TRBJ1-1	CASSPGVGADTEAFF
TRBV28	18	TRBJ2-2	CASRSDVLFDGNTGELFF
TRBV5-1	15	TRBJ2-7	CASSLEPNKLYEQYF
TRBV7-9	17	TRBJ2-5	CASSLGYRVDQQETQYF
TRBV12-5	18	TRBJ1-1	CASGFYLQQGELNTEAFF
TRBV5-5	14	TRBJ1-2	CASSFDRGYSGYTF
TRBV7-9	15	TRBJ1-1	CASSLVEGEDTEAFF
TRBV9	16	TRBJ1-2	CASSSRAKTGNYGYTF
TRBV20-1	13	TRBJ1-4	CSARDRGQEKLFF
TRBV15	15	TRBJ2-3	CATSRDLNLLAGQYF
TRBV12-3/TRBV12-4	15	TRBJ2-1	CASSRGGEGYNEQFF
TRBV7-2	15	TRBJ2-7	CASSSYGGPSYEQYF
TRBV27	12	TRBJ1-5	CASGQFGQPQHF
TRBV29-1	17	TRBJ2-4	CSVEFWDTHLAKNIQYF